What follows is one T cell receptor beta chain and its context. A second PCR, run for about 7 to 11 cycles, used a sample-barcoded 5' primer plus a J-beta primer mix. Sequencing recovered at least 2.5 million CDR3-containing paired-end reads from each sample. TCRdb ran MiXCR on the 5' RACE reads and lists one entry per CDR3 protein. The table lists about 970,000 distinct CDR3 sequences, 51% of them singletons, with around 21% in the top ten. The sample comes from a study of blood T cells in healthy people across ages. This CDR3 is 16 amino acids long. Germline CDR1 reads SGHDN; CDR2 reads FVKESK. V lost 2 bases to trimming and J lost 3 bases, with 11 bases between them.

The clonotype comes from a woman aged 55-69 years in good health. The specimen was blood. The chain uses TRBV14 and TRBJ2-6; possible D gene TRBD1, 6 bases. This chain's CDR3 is CASSQPTGLGANVLTF. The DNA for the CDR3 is TGTGCCAGCAGCCAACCTACAGGGCTTGGGGCCAACGTCCTGACTTTC.